The next 29 T cell receptor beta chains were all read from a single sample in a study of CXCR3-negative and CXCR3-positive naive CD8 T cells. The study's findings and limits: CXCR3-positive naive cells carried more hydrophobic TRB CDR3s than CXCR3-negative naive cells did.

5' RACE that incorporated UMI labels was used to prepare the TRB cDNA libraries. After re-calling the 5' RACE reads, TCRdb lists one entry per CDR3 protein, DNA absent. Its table records 150,000 to 180,000 distinct CDR3 sequences. Their antigen targets remain unknown. Material for sequencing was naive CXCR3+ CD8+ T cells from blood. Subset described: CD45RO-CCR7+CD27+CD95- naive CD8+ T cells expressing CXCR3 (TNR3+). Every receptor here comes from a human donor in good health. Some clones in this sample may be carry-over from other donors' samples.

This sequence joins TRBV4-2 and TRBJ2-5; TCRdb gives TRBD1 as the D gene, but with no DNA this cannot be confirmed. Germline loops: CDR1 LGHNA, CDR2 YNFKEQ. The CDR3 contains 15 residues. The CDR3 loop is CASSRTPSWGETQYF.

CDR3 amino acids: CASSQDRSVSLGGSPLHF. J is TRBJ1-6 and V is TRBV4-3. Germline V gene data show CDR1 as LGHNA and CDR2 as YSLEER. CDR3 size: 18 residues.

Here the CDR3 reads CASSLVSPDTQYF. The J gene is TRBJ2-3, the V gene TRBV6-5; TCRdb picks TRBD2, but there is no DNA to check that call. CDR1 is MNHEY and CDR2 is SVGAGI in the germline V gene. This CDR3 comprises 13 residues.

The chain joins TRBV5-1 to TRBJ2-1; the D gene TCRdb calls, TRBD1, cannot be checked with no DNA. The CDR3 extends over 14 amino acids. Germline values: CDR1 SGHRS, CDR2 YFSETQ. This chain's CDR3 is CASSPGGPQDEQFF.

This rearrangement joins TRBV5-1 to TRBJ2-1; the TCRdb D gene call, TRBD1, has no DNA to confirm it. The CDR3 loop spans 16 amino acids. CDR1 and CDR2 (germline): SGHRS, YFSETQ. The CDR3 sequence is CASSFRAETLTDEQFF. Variable domain in full (rest from reference TRBV5-1 and TRBJ2-1): KAGVTQTPRYLIKTRGQQVTLSCSPISGHRSVSWYQQTPGQGLQFLFEYFSETQRNKGNFPGRFSGRQFSNSRSEMNVSTLELGDSALYLCASSFRAETLTDEQFFGPGTRLTVL.

This chain connects TRBV7-9 to TRBJ2-7; TCRdb's D call, TRBD2, is unchecked because there is no DNA. Germline lookup yields CDR1 SEHNR and CDR2 FQNEAQ (reference sequence). There are 16 residues in the CDR3. This CDR3 is CASSLRAGQGPYEQYF.

V usage is TRBV19 and J usage is TRBJ2-7. The germline CDR1 and CDR2 sequences are LNHDA and SQIVND (reference sequence). CDR3 length: 14 residues. CDR3: CASSIGTASYEQYF. The whole variable domain, remainder taken from reference TRBV19 and TRBJ2-7, is DGGITQSPKYLFRKEGQNVTLSCEQNLNHDAMYWYRQDPGQGLRLIYYSQIVNDFQKGDIAEGYSVSREKKESFPLTVTSAQKNPTAFYLCASSIGTASYEQYFGPGTRLTVT.

The rearrangement links TRBV29-1 to TRBJ2-7. Germline CDR1 and CDR2: SQVTM and ANQGSEA. The CDR3 sequence is 12 residues long. This chain's CDR3 is CSVEGGAYEQYF.

The CDR3 here is CASSFDLTGGNSYEQYF. This chain joins TRBV28 and TRBJ2-7; TCRdb selects TRBD1, and the lack of DNA leaves this call unchecked. Germline V gene data show CDR1 as MDHEN and CDR2 as SYDVKM. The CDR3 is made up of 17 amino acids.

The chain has TRBV20-1 and TRBJ1-5; TCRdb outputs TRBD1, but without DNA this stays unchecked. The CDR3 spans 12 residues. The germline gives CDR1 DFQATT, CDR2 SNEGSKA (reference sequence). The CDR3 spells CSARQGGQPQHF.

The V and J genes are TRBV2 and TRBJ2-7. Germline lookup yields CDR1 SNHLY and CDR2 FYNNEI. This CDR3 is 12 amino acids long. This CDR3 is CASSAIPYEQYF.

V and J are TRBV27 and TRBJ2-1; TCRdb's D call, TRBD1, is unchecked because there is no DNA. Germline-derived CDR1 and CDR2 are MNHEY and SMNVEV (reference sequence). The CDR3 is made up of 13 amino acids. This chain's CDR3 is CASSLGTMNEQFF.

This rearrangement joins TRBV29-1 to TRBJ2-5; TCRdb reports TRBD1, a call that lacks DNA to check it against. The CDR3 spans 15 residues. The germline gives CDR1 SQVTM, CDR2 ANQGSEA. The chain's CDR3 is CSPIYRQGAQETQYF.

This chain joins TRBV6-6 and TRBJ2-2. The CDR3 length is 16 residues. Germline V gene data show CDR1 as MNHNY and CDR2 as SVGAGI (reference sequence). This chain's CDR3 is CASSYPGQDYTGELFF.

The gene calls are TRBV19 and TRBJ2-7; TCRdb's D call, TRBD1, is unchecked because there is no DNA. Germline V lookup: CDR1 LNHDA, CDR2 SQIVND (reference sequence). The CDR3 extends over 15 amino acids. The CDR3: CASSPGQGPTYEQYF.

The V gene is TRBV10-3, the J gene TRBJ2-5; TCRdb names TRBD1, which stays unverified in the absence of DNA. Germline V gene lookup returns CDR1 ENHRY and CDR2 SYGVKD. The CDR3 is made up of 14 amino acids. The CDR3 loop is CAISEEGEQETQYF.

V gene TRBV29-1 combines with J gene TRBJ2-7; with no DNA, the TCRdb D assignment of TRBD1 cannot be verified. Germline CDR1 is SQVTM and CDR2 is ANQGSEA. This CDR3 contains 14 residues. The CDR3 loop is CSVNDRGLTYEQYF.

The rearrangement joins TRBV29-1 to TRBJ1-1. CDR1 SQVTM and CDR2 ANQGSEA come from the germline V gene. This CDR3 has 12 amino acids. The CDR3 reads CSVELSSREAFF.

The chain couples TRBV7-8 to TRBJ2-3; the D gene TCRdb calls, TRBD2, cannot be checked with no DNA. CDR1 is SGHVS and CDR2 is FQNEAQ in the germline V gene. The CDR3 consists of 17 residues. The chain's CDR3 is CASSLFVLAGGKDTQYF.

The gene calls are TRBV7-9 and TRBJ2-1; absent DNA, TCRdb's TRBD1 call cannot be checked. Looked up from germline, CDR1 is SEHNR and CDR2 is FQNEAQ (reference sequence). This CDR3 is built from 16 residues. This chain's CDR3 is CASSLGPGTDRNEQFF.

The chain carries TRBV3-1 and TRBJ2-2. This CDR3 region has 15 residues. From germline, CDR1 is LGHDT and CDR2 YNNKEL (reference sequence). Here the CDR3 reads CASSQEPANTGELFF.

This sequence joins TRBV27 and TRBJ1-2. Per the germline V gene, CDR1 is MNHEY and CDR2 is SMNVEV (reference sequence). There are 15 residues in the CDR3. CDR3: CASSLSTGLGYGYTF.

J is TRBJ2-7 and V is TRBV6-5; no DNA is available, so the TRBD1 call from TCRdb remains unchecked. CDR3 length: 17 residues. Germline values: CDR1 MNHEY, CDR2 SVGAGI. The CDR3 spells CASSYSSGQISRDEQYF.

The V and J genes are TRBV3-1 and TRBJ2-7. The CDR3 has 16 amino acids. From germline, CDR1 is LGHDT and CDR2 YNNKEL (reference sequence). This CDR3 is CASSPQHRPSSYEQYF.

The rearrangement links TRBV7-9 to TRBJ2-7; without DNA, the TCRdb call of TRBD1 cannot be checked. The CDR3 spans 16 residues. The V gene's germline CDR1 is SEHNR and CDR2 FQNEAQ (reference sequence). The CDR3 region is CASSRGPRDRASEQYF.

This rearrangement joins TRBV7-3 to TRBJ1-1; TCRdb gives TRBD1 as the D gene, but with no DNA this cannot be confirmed. Germline V gene data show CDR1 as SGHTA and CDR2 as FQGTGA. The CDR3 loop spans 15 amino acids. The CDR3 spells CASSPGQGMNTEAFF.

The V and J genes are TRBV6-5 and TRBJ1-1. Germline V gene lookup returns CDR1 MNHEY and CDR2 SVGAGI. CDR3 length equals 18 residues. The CDR3: CASSYSLVGAIRNTEAFF.

This chain links TRBV28 with TRBJ2-3; absent DNA, TCRdb's TRBD1 call cannot be checked. The germline gives CDR1 MDHEN, CDR2 SYDVKM. This CDR3 comprises 15 residues. CDR3 region: CASSLGERSTDTQYF.

J is TRBJ2-7 and V is TRBV28; TCRdb gives TRBD2 as the D gene, but with no DNA this cannot be confirmed. The germline gives CDR1 MDHEN, CDR2 SYDVKM. The CDR3 extends over 15 amino acids. The CDR3 is CASSPHGPSSYEQYF.